This TCR beta chain was identified during a study of monozygotic twins with inflammatory bowel disease. Reanalyzing the 5' RACE reads, TCRdb keeps one entry per CDR3 protein, without DNA. Its table records some 170,000 distinct CDR3 sequences. CDR3 length equals 13 residues. Germline V gives CDR1 LGHDT, CDR2 YNNKEL (reference sequence). The receptor comes from a human donor with ulcerative colitis or Crohn's disease, or a healthy co-twin of an affected twin (not recorded which). Input material: blood. This sequence joins TRBV3-1 and TRBJ1-1. The CDR3: CASSLLAGTEAFF.